This TCR beta chain originates from a study of cytomegalovirus exposure and HLA in healthy donors. As for this clone: The antigen is not known. The same CDR3 also results from other DNA sequences found in this sample.

Primers for the PCR totalled 60 Vbeta and 13 Jbeta. Produced via immunoSEQ multiplex PCR; TCRdb's table is partial and in-frame only. The sample has about 140,000 clones, around two thirds seen once. CDR3 length equals 13 residues. Germline values: CDR1 SEHNR, CDR2 FQNEAQ (reference sequence). Trimming took off 2 bases at V and 2 bases at J, with 6 bases between the two ends. Study conclusions and caveats: A missense DCLRE1C variant was associated with V- and J-gene trimming of TCR beta chains in a later analysis, and an independent cohort replicated the association. Some V segments, TRBV6-2 and TRBV6-3 among them, were indistinguishable and were therefore excluded. Whilst most TCR sequences proved rare, a subset of public TCRs occurred across many donors. Near-uniform donor sequencing depth was presumed by presence/absence analyses.

The chain uses TRBV7-9 and TRBJ1-1; weak D call: TRBD1 (5 bases). Sequencing was done on a sample of PBMCs. This clonotype was sampled from a man aged 25-45 years in good health and CMV-seropositive. In DNA, the CDR3 is TGTGCCAGCAGCTTACAGGGTAACACTGAAGCTTTCTTT. Its protein is CASSLQGNTEAFF.